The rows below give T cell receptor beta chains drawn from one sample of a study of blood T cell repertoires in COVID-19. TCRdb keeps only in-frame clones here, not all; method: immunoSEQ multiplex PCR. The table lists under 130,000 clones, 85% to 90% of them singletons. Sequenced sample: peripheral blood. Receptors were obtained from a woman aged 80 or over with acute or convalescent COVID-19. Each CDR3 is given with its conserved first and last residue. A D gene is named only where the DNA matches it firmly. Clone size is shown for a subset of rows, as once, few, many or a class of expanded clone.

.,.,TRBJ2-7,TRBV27,TGTGCCAGCAGACTCATAGGTGTGGCGGGTCCAGAGCAGTACTTC,CASRLIGVAGPEQYF
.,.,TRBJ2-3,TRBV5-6,TGTGCCAGCAGCTTGGTCCTCGTAGGAGGAGGAGATACGCAGTATTTT,CASSLVLVGGGDTQYF
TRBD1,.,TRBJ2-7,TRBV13,TGTGCCAGCAGCCCAAGGACAGGGTTGTACTACGAGCAGTACTTC,CASSPRTGLYYEQYF
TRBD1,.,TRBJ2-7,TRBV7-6,TGTGCCAGCAGCCCCGGGACAGTGGGCTCCTACGAGCAGTACTTC,CASSPGTVGSYEQYF
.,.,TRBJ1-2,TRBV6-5,TGTGCCAGCAAAGGGGCAGCTAACTATGGCTACACCTTC,CASKGAANYGYTF
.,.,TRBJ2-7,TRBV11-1,TGTGCCAGCAGCGGAGGTAGGCAGCAGTACTTC,CASSGGRQQYF
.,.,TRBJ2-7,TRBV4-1,TGCGCCAGCAGCCAAGGCCGGGGCTCCTACGAGCAGTACTTC,CASSQGRGSYEQYF
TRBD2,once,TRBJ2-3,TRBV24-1,TGTGCCACCAGTGATCGATCCCCGAGTTCGAGCGGGATTGGAGATACGCAGTATTTT,CATSDRSPSSSGIGDTQYF
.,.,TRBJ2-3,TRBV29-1,TGCAGCGCTGAGACGGCACAGGTCCTTGGGGATACGCAGTATTTT,CSAETAQVLGDTQYF
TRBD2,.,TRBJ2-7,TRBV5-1,TGCGCCAGCAGCTCGGGACTAGGTCACTCCTACGAGCAGTACTTC,CASSSGLGHSYEQYF
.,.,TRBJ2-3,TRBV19,TGTGCCAGTAGTCCGACAAGCACAGATACGCAGTATTTT,CASSPTSTDTQYF
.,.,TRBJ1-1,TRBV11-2,TGTGCCAGCAGCTCGACCGGACAGCCTAACACTGAAGCTTTCTTT,CASSSTGQPNTEAFF
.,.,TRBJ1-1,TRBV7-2,TGTGCCAGCAGCCTCGGGGTCAGAAACACTGAAGCTTTCTTT,CASSLGVRNTEAFF
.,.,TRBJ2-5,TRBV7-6,TGTGCCAGCAGCTTAACCCCAGGTCGCCAAGAGACCCAGTACTTC,CASSLTPGRQETQYF
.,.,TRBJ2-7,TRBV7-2,TGTGCCAGCAGCCATTCCTACGAGCAGTACTTC,CASSHSYEQYF
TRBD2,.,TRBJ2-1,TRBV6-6,TGTGCCAGCAGTCGCGGGACTAGCGGAGCTCTCGGGTTCTTC,CASSRGTSGALGFF
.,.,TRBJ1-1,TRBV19,TGTGCCAGTCTCACAAGGGGTCGGACTGAAGCTTTCTTT,CASLTRGRTEAFF
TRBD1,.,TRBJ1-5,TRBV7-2,TGTGCCAGCATGCCGGGACAGGGCCTGCCCCAGCATTTT,CASMPGQGLPQHF
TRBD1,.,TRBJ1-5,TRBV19,TGTGCCAGTAGTCAACAGGGGGTAAGCAATCAGCCCCAGCATTTT,CASSQQGVSNQPQHF
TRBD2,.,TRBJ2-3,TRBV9,TGTGCCAGCAGCGTAGCTGGCGGGGGGGGCACAGATACGCAGTATTTT,CASSVAGGGGTDTQYF
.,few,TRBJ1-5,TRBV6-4,TGTGCCAGCAGTGACTCAAGGGGGAATCAGCCCCAGCATTTT,CASSDSRGNQPQHF
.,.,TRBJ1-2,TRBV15,TGTGCCACCAGCGGTTTCGGGGGTCCCCCGAACTATGGCTACACCTTC,CATSGFGGPPNYGYTF
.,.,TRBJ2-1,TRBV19,TGTGCCAGTAGTACGGGGTTTAATGAGCAGTTCTTC,CASSTGFNEQFF